These T cell receptor beta chains were read from a single sample in a study of blood T cell repertoires in COVID-19. TCRdb's copy holds only in-frame clones and misses some; the assay was immunoSEQ multiplex PCR. In the table there are 350,000 to 450,000 clones, 80% to 90% of which are singletons. The sequenced material came from peripheral blood. The receptor source for this set is a man in his forties with acute or convalescent COVID-19. Both conserved end residues are part of each CDR3. Fields, in order: D gene, V gene, clone size, J gene, CDR3 protein, CDR3 DNA. A D gene is named only where the DNA matches it firmly. Size is omitted from some rows. Given values are once, few, many or a class for expanded clones.

d_gene: TRBD2
v_gene: TRBV6-5
abundance: .
j_gene: TRBJ2-1
CDR3aa: CASSPPGLAFNEQFF
CDR3nt: TGTGCCAGCAGCCCCCCGGGACTAGCTTTCAATGAGCAGTTCTTC

d_gene: TRBD1
v_gene: TRBV28
abundance: .
j_gene: TRBJ1-5
CDR3aa: CASSLGGTGISNQPQHF
CDR3nt: TGTGCCAGCAGTTTAGGAGGGACAGGGATTAGCAATCAGCCCCAGCATTTT

d_gene: TRBD1
v_gene: TRBV5-4
abundance: once
j_gene: TRBJ1-2
CDR3aa: CASSLDRQGFYGYTF
CDR3nt: TGTGCCAGCAGCTTGGACCGACAGGGGTTCTATGGCTACACCTTC

d_gene: TRBD1
v_gene: TRBV15
abundance: .
j_gene: TRBJ1-5
CDR3aa: CATSRGGQGANQPQHF
CDR3nt: TGTGCCACCAGCAGAGGGGGACAGGGGGCCAATCAGCCCCAGCATTTT

d_gene: .
v_gene: TRBV4-1
abundance: .
j_gene: TRBJ1-1
CDR3aa: CASSPLRGTEAFF
CDR3nt: TGCGCCAGCAGCCCACTACGAGGCACTGAAGCTTTCTTT

d_gene: TRBD1
v_gene: TRBV6-4
abundance: .
j_gene: TRBJ2-1
CDR3aa: CASRPEQGALEQFF
CDR3nt: TGTGCCAGCAGACCGGAGCAGGGGGCGCTTGAGCAGTTCTTC

d_gene: .
v_gene: TRBV28
abundance: .
j_gene: TRBJ2-2
CDR3aa: CASSLFPSGELFF
CDR3nt: TGTGCCAGCAGTTTATTCCCTTCCGGGGAGCTGTTTTTT

d_gene: TRBD1
v_gene: TRBV7-3
abundance: .
j_gene: TRBJ2-1
CDR3aa: CASSLDRVGEQFF
CDR3nt: TGTGCCAGCAGCTTAGACAGGGTTGGTGAGCAGTTCTTC

d_gene: .
v_gene: TRBV10-3
abundance: .
j_gene: TRBJ1-2
CDR3aa: CAIRPSDSYGYTF
CDR3nt: TGTGCCATCAGACCTTCGGACAGCTATGGCTACACCTTC

d_gene: .
v_gene: TRBV2
abundance: .
j_gene: TRBJ2-7
CDR3aa: CASATGLPYEQYF
CDR3nt: TGTGCCAGCGCGACAGGACTGCCCTACGAGCAGTACTTC

d_gene: TRBD2
v_gene: TRBV27
abundance: .
j_gene: TRBJ2-1
CDR3aa: CASSMTSGHNEQFF
CDR3nt: TGTGCCAGCAGTATGACTAGCGGACACAATGAGCAGTTCTTC

d_gene: .
v_gene: TRBV12-5
abundance: .
j_gene: TRBJ2-1
CDR3aa: CASGLGGSYNEQFF
CDR3nt: TGTGCTAGTGGTTTAGGCGGTAGCTACAATGAGCAGTTCTTC

d_gene: TRBD1
v_gene: TRBV4-3
abundance: .
j_gene: TRBJ1-5
CDR3aa: CASSQEVGQGGNQPQHF
CDR3nt: TGCGCCAGCAGCCAAGAAGTGGGACAGGGAGGCAATCAGCCCCAGCATTTT

d_gene: TRBD1
v_gene: TRBV7-8
abundance: .
j_gene: TRBJ1-1
CDR3aa: CASSQTGQENTEAFF
CDR3nt: TGTGCCAGCAGCCAAACGGGACAGGAGAACACTGAAGCTTTCTTT

d_gene: .
v_gene: TRBV2
abundance: .
j_gene: TRBJ1-4
CDR3aa: CASSELLGGSEKLFF
CDR3nt: TGTGCCAGCAGTGAACTGTTGGGAGGCTCTGAAAAACTGTTTTTT

d_gene: .
v_gene: TRBV28
abundance: .
j_gene: TRBJ2-2
CDR3aa: CASSETSPGELFF
CDR3nt: TGTGCCAGCAGTGAAACTAGTCCCGGGGAGCTGTTTTTT

d_gene: TRBD2
v_gene: TRBV28
abundance: .
j_gene: TRBJ2-2
CDR3aa: CASRTSGNPGELFF
CDR3nt: TGTGCCAGCAGGACTAGCGGGAATCCCGGGGAGCTGTTTTTT

d_gene: .
v_gene: TRBV18
abundance: .
j_gene: TRBJ1-1
CDR3aa: CASSPRGRDWYMNTEAFF
CDR3nt: TGTGCCAGCTCACCTCGAGGAAGGGACTGGTACATGAACACTGAAGCTTTCTTT

d_gene: .
v_gene: TRBV21-1
abundance: .
j_gene: TRBJ2-7
CDR3aa: CASSTTARVGHYEQYF
CDR3nt: TGTGCCAGCAGCACGACGGCCAGGGTTGGTCACTACGAGCAGTACTTC

d_gene: .
v_gene: TRBV19
abundance: .
j_gene: TRBJ2-7
CDR3aa: CASSTLALKGGQYF
CDR3nt: TGTGCCAGTAGTACCCTAGCCTTGAAGGGAGGGCAGTACTTC

d_gene: .
v_gene: TRBV15
abundance: once
j_gene: TRBJ2-2
CDR3aa: CATSRVVGLTGELFF
CDR3nt: TGTGCCACCAGCAGAGTGGTAGGACTCACCGGGGAGCTGTTTTTT

d_gene: .
v_gene: TRBV13
abundance: once
j_gene: TRBJ2-1
CDR3aa: CASSPQYRAGYNEQFF
CDR3nt: TGTGCCAGCAGCCCCCAGTACAGGGCGGGCTACAATGAGCAGTTCTTC

d_gene: .
v_gene: TRBV7-9
abundance: few
j_gene: TRBJ1-1
CDR3aa: CASSSTMNTEAFF
CDR3nt: TGTGCCAGCAGCTCCACTATGAACACTGAAGCTTTCTTT

d_gene: TRBD1
v_gene: TRBV7-2
abundance: once
j_gene: TRBJ2-3
CDR3aa: CASSFYRGDTQYF
CDR3nt: TGTGCCAGCAGCTTCTACAGGGGAGATACGCAGTATTTT

d_gene: .
v_gene: TRBV18
abundance: .
j_gene: TRBJ1-3
CDR3aa: CASSPSGDTGNTIYF
CDR3nt: TGTGCCAGCTCACCATCAGGGGATACTGGAAACACCATATATTTT

d_gene: .
v_gene: TRBV6-1
abundance: .
j_gene: TRBJ1-2
CDR3aa: CASSELGVYGYTF
CDR3nt: TGTGCCAGCAGTGAATTGGGAGTCTATGGCTACACCTTC

d_gene: TRBD2
v_gene: TRBV5-6
abundance: .
j_gene: TRBJ2-7
CDR3aa: CASREGRLAGAFGLEQYF
CDR3nt: TGTGCCAGCAGGGAGGGAAGACTAGCGGGAGCTTTCGGGCTCGAGCAGTACTTC

d_gene: .
v_gene: TRBV28
abundance: .
j_gene: TRBJ2-3
CDR3aa: CASSLTGRENPDTQYF
CDR3nt: TGTGCCAGCAGTTTAACCGGCCGGGAGAACCCAGATACGCAGTATTTT

d_gene: TRBD1
v_gene: TRBV2
abundance: .
j_gene: TRBJ1-1
CDR3aa: CASSGGIGGRWEAFF
CDR3nt: TGTGCCAGCAGTGGAGGTATAGGGGGCCGGTGGGAAGCTTTCTTT

d_gene: TRBD1
v_gene: TRBV5-1
abundance: .
j_gene: TRBJ2-7
CDR3aa: CASSLWGQQFSYEQYF
CDR3nt: TGCGCCAGCAGCTTATGGGGACAGCAATTTTCCTACGAGCAGTACTTC

d_gene: TRBD1
v_gene: TRBV28
abundance: .
j_gene: TRBJ1-4
CDR3aa: CASTKDRTSLGEKLFF
CDR3nt: TGTGCCAGCACCAAGGACAGGACCTCTCTGGGGGAAAAACTGTTTTTT

d_gene: .
v_gene: TRBV28
abundance: .
j_gene: TRBJ1-5
CDR3aa: CASQYPGDGSNQPQHF
CDR3nt: TGTGCCAGCCAATACCCGGGGGACGGTAGCAATCAGCCCCAGCATTTT

d_gene: .
v_gene: TRBV29-1
abundance: .
j_gene: TRBJ1-1
CDR3aa: CSVGRVNTEAFF
CDR3nt: TGCAGCGTTGGTCGTGTGAACACTGAAGCTTTCTTT

d_gene: .
v_gene: TRBV27
abundance: .
j_gene: TRBJ1-2
CDR3aa: CASSFRQTNYGYTF
CDR3nt: TGTGCCAGCAGTTTTCGTCAGACAAACTATGGCTACACCTTC

d_gene: TRBD2
v_gene: TRBV3-1/TRBV3-2
abundance: .
j_gene: TRBJ2-1
CDR3aa: CASSLGLAGGGYEQFF
CDR3nt: TGTGCCAGCAGTCTAGGACTAGCGGGGGGGGGTTATGAGCAGTTCTTC

d_gene: TRBD1
v_gene: TRBV30
abundance: .
j_gene: TRBJ1-5
CDR3aa: CAWNRGESQPQHF
CDR3nt: TGTGCCTGGAACAGGGGAGAGAGTCAGCCCCAGCATTTT

d_gene: TRBD1
v_gene: TRBV19
abundance: .
j_gene: TRBJ2-7
CDR3aa: CASTRQGSYEQYF
CDR3nt: TGTGCCAGTACCAGACAGGGGTCCTACGAGCAGTACTTC

d_gene: .
v_gene: TRBV28
abundance: .
j_gene: TRBJ1-4
CDR3aa: CASSLPGNEKLFF
CDR3nt: TGTGCCAGCAGTTTGCCGGGGAATGAAAAACTGTTTTTT

d_gene: .
v_gene: TRBV11-1
abundance: .
j_gene: TRBJ1-1
CDR3aa: CASSLEPQGGNTEAFF
CDR3nt: TGTGCCAGCAGCTTAGAGCCCCAAGGGGGGAACACTGAAGCTTTCTTT

d_gene: .
v_gene: TRBV11-2
abundance: .
j_gene: TRBJ1-1
CDR3aa: CASSSRLFEAFF
CDR3nt: TGTGCCAGCAGCTCTCGACTGTTTGAAGCTTTCTTT

d_gene: TRBD2
v_gene: TRBV3-1/TRBV3-2
abundance: .
j_gene: TRBJ2-5
CDR3aa: CASSPGREETQYF
CDR3nt: TGTGCCAGCAGCCCCGGGAGGGAAGAGACCCAGTACTTC

d_gene: .
v_gene: TRBV6-5
abundance: .
j_gene: TRBJ2-2
CDR3aa: CASSSRRVNTGELFF
CDR3nt: TGTGCCAGCAGTTCCCGGAGGGTGAACACCGGGGAGCTGTTTTTT

d_gene: .
v_gene: TRBV10-3
abundance: once
j_gene: TRBJ1-6
CDR3aa: CAISDGRSSSYNSPLHF
CDR3nt: TGTGCCATCAGTGATGGCAGGTCGAGCTCCTATAATTCACCCCTCCACTTT

d_gene: TRBD1
v_gene: TRBV5-4
abundance: .
j_gene: TRBJ1-2
CDR3aa: CASSPGKTGNGYTF
CDR3nt: TGTGCCAGCAGCCCCGGTAAGACAGGGAATGGCTACACCTTC

d_gene: .
v_gene: TRBV5-1
abundance: .
j_gene: TRBJ1-4
CDR3aa: CASSPDTQGEKLFF
CDR3nt: TGCGCCAGCAGTCCAGACACCCAGGGGGAAAAACTGTTTTTT

d_gene: TRBD1
v_gene: TRBV27
abundance: .
j_gene: TRBJ1-3
CDR3aa: CASSDRGFSGNTIYF
CDR3nt: TGTGCCAGCAGCGACAGGGGATTCTCTGGAAACACCATATATTTT

d_gene: .
v_gene: TRBV12-3/TRBV12-4
abundance: once
j_gene: TRBJ2-1
CDR3aa: CASSPPGGNEQFF
CDR3nt: TGTGCCAGCAGTCCGCCCGGGGGCAATGAGCAGTTCTTC

d_gene: TRBD1
v_gene: TRBV5-1
abundance: .
j_gene: TRBJ1-2
CDR3aa: CASSPPTGGDGGYTF
CDR3nt: TGCGCCAGCAGCCCCCCAACAGGGGGCGACGGTGGCTACACCTTC

d_gene: .
v_gene: TRBV7-3
abundance: .
j_gene: TRBJ2-2
CDR3aa: CASKKTGNTGELFF
CDR3nt: TGTGCCAGCAAAAAAACAGGGAACACCGGGGAGCTGTTTTTT

d_gene: .
v_gene: TRBV20-1
abundance: .
j_gene: TRBJ2-2
CDR3aa: CSAESTGELFF
CDR3nt: TGCAGTGCAGAGTCTACCGGGGAGCTGTTTTTT

d_gene: TRBD1
v_gene: TRBV28
abundance: .
j_gene: TRBJ1-2
CDR3aa: CASSPGQGIGGYTF
CDR3nt: TGTGCCAGCAGCCCAGGACAGGGGATAGGGGGCTACACCTTC

d_gene: .
v_gene: TRBV27
abundance: .
j_gene: TRBJ1-6
CDR3aa: CASSKGTPSYLNSPLHF
CDR3nt: TGTGCCAGCAGTAAAGGGACTCCATCTTATTTAAATTCACCCCTCCACTTT

d_gene: TRBD2
v_gene: TRBV7-9
abundance: .
j_gene: TRBJ2-5
CDR3aa: CASHREGGETQYF
CDR3nt: TGTGCCAGTCACCGGGAGGGCGGGGAGACCCAGTACTTC

d_gene: .
v_gene: TRBV6-5
abundance: .
j_gene: TRBJ1-3
CDR3aa: CASSYRAGVSGNTIYF
CDR3nt: TGTGCCAGCAGTTACCGCGCCGGGGTATCTGGAAACACCATATATTTT